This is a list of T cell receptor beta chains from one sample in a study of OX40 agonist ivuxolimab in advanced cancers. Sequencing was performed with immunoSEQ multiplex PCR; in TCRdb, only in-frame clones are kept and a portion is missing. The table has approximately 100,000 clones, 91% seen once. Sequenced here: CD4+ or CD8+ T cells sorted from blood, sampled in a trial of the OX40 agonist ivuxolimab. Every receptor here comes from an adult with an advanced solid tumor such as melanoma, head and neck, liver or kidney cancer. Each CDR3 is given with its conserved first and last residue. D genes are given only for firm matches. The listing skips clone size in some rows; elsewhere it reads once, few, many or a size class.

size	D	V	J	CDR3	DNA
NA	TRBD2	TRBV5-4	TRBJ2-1	CASTGTSGSNSYNEQFF	TGTGCCAGCACCGGGACTAGCGGGAGTAATTCCTACAATGAGCAGTTCTTC
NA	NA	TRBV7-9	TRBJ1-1	CASSPTGDEAFF	TGTGCCAGCAGCCCGACGGGGGATGAAGCTTTCTTT
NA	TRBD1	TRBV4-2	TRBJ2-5	CASSQNDRGLQETQYF	TGTGCCAGCAGCCAGAACGACAGGGGCCTACAAGAGACCCAGTACTTC
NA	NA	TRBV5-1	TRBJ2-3	CASSLAQVSTDTQYF	TGCGCCAGCAGCTTGGCCCAGGTTAGCACAGATACGCAGTATTTT
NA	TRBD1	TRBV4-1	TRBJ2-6	CASSLVGTGGSGANVLTF	TGCGCCAGCAGCTTGGTTGGGACAGGGGGCTCTGGGGCCAACGTCCTGACTTTC
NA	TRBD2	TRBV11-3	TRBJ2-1	CASSTLGLAGGRVSYNEQFF	TGTGCCAGCAGCACCTTGGGACTAGCGGGAGGGCGGGTGTCCTACAATGAGCAGTTCTTC
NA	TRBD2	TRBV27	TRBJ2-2	CASKRDSNTGELFF	TGTGCCAGCAAGCGGGACTCCAACACCGGGGAGCTGTTTTTT
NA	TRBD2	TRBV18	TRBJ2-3	CASSPSVAGISTDTQYF	TGTGCCAGCTCACCTTCTGTAGCGGGAATAAGCACAGATACGCAGTATTTT
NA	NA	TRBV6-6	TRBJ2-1	CASSYPPILHAQFF	TGTGCCAGCAGTTACCCCCCTATCCTTCATGCGCAGTTCTTC
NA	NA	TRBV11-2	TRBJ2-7	CASSPRDLKDEQYF	TGTGCCAGCAGCCCCCGGGACCTAAAGGACGAGCAGTACTTC
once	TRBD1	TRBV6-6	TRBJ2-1	CASSYSGQTAGYEQFF	TGTGCCAGCAGTTACTCGGGACAGACCGCCGGGTATGAGCAGTTCTTC
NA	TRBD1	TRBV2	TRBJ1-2	CASSRDRAGYTF	TGTGCCAGCAGTAGGGACAGGGCTGGCTACACCTTC
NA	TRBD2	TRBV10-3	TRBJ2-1	CAISASGITYNEQFF	TGTGCCATCAGCGCTAGCGGGATTACCTACAATGAGCAGTTCTTC
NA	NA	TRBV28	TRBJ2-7	CASSLLGLRYEQYF	TGTGCCAGCAGTTTATTGGGGCTTAGATACGAGCAGTACTTC
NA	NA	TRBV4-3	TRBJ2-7	CASSQDLRQAVVEQYF	TGCGCCAGCAGCCAAGATCTTCGACAGGCCGTGGTCGAGCAGTACTTC
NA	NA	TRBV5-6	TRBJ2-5	CASSFGETQYF	TGTGCCAGCAGCTTTGGGGAGACCCAGTACTTC
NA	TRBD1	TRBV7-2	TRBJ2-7	CASSLATGGPSNSYEQYF	TGTGCCAGCAGCTTAGCGACAGGGGGCCCTTCTAACTCCTACGAGCAGTACTTC
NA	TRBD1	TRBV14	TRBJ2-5	CASRGTAQETQYF	TGTGCCAGCAGAGGGACAGCCCAAGAGACCCAGTACTTC
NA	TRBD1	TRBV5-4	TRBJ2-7	CASSAGTGTYEQYF	TGTGCCAGCAGCGCAGGGACAGGAACCTACGAGCAGTACTTC
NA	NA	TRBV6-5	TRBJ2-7	CASSYSVGAHEQYF	TGTGCCAGCAGTTACTCGGTGGGGGCCCACGAGCAGTACTTC
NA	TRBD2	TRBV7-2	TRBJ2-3	CASSLGLAGTDTQYF	TGTGCCAGCAGCCTGGGACTAGCGGGCACAGATACGCAGTATTTT
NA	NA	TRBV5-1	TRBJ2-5	CASSFNSQQETQYF	TGCGCCAGCAGCTTCAACAGTCAACAAGAGACCCAGTACTTC
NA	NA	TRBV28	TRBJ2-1	CASISRGVYNEQFF	TGTGCCAGCATATCAAGAGGGGTATACAATGAGCAGTTCTTC
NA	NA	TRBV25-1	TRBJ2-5	CASSEYVGRETQYF	TGTGCCAGCAGTGAATATGTTGGGCGAGAGACCCAGTACTTC
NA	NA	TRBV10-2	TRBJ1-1	CAADPRGRTEAFF	TGCGCCGCGGACCCTCGGGGACGCACTGAAGCTTTCTTT
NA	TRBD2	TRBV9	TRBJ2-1	CASSVALAEGNEQFF	TGTGCCAGCAGCGTAGCACTAGCGGAGGGCAATGAGCAGTTCTTC
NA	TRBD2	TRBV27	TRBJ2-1	CASSLRTSGSSYNEQLF	TGTGCCAGCAGTTTAAGGACTAGCGGGAGCTCCTACAATGAGCAGCTCTTC
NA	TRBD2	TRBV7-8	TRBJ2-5	CASSLVLGGQETQYF	TGTGCCAGCAGCTTAGTCCTCGGGGGGCAAGAGACCCAGTACTTC
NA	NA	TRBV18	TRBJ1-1	CASSPERNTEAFF	TGTGCCAGCTCACCAGAGAGGAACACTGAAGCTTTCTTT
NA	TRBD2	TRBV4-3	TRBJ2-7	CASSPAAGGTAEQYF	TGCGCCAGCAGCCCCGCAGCGGGAGGTACCGCCGAGCAGTACTTC
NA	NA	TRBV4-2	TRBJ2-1	CASSQDSRLFF	TGTGCCAGCAGCCAAGACTCTCGTTTGTTCTTC
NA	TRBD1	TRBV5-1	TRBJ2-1	CASSGQGASYNEQFF	TGCGCCAGCAGCGGGCAGGGGGCGAGTTACAATGAGCAGTTCTTC
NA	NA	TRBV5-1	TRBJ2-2	CASSLAGKDTGELFF	TGCGCCAGCAGCTTGGCAGGGAAGGACACCGGGGAGCTGTTTTTT
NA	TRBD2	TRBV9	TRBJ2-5	CASSVGLAGGPRETQYF	TGTGCCAGCAGCGTGGGACTAGCGGGAGGGCCGAGAGAGACCCAGTACTTC